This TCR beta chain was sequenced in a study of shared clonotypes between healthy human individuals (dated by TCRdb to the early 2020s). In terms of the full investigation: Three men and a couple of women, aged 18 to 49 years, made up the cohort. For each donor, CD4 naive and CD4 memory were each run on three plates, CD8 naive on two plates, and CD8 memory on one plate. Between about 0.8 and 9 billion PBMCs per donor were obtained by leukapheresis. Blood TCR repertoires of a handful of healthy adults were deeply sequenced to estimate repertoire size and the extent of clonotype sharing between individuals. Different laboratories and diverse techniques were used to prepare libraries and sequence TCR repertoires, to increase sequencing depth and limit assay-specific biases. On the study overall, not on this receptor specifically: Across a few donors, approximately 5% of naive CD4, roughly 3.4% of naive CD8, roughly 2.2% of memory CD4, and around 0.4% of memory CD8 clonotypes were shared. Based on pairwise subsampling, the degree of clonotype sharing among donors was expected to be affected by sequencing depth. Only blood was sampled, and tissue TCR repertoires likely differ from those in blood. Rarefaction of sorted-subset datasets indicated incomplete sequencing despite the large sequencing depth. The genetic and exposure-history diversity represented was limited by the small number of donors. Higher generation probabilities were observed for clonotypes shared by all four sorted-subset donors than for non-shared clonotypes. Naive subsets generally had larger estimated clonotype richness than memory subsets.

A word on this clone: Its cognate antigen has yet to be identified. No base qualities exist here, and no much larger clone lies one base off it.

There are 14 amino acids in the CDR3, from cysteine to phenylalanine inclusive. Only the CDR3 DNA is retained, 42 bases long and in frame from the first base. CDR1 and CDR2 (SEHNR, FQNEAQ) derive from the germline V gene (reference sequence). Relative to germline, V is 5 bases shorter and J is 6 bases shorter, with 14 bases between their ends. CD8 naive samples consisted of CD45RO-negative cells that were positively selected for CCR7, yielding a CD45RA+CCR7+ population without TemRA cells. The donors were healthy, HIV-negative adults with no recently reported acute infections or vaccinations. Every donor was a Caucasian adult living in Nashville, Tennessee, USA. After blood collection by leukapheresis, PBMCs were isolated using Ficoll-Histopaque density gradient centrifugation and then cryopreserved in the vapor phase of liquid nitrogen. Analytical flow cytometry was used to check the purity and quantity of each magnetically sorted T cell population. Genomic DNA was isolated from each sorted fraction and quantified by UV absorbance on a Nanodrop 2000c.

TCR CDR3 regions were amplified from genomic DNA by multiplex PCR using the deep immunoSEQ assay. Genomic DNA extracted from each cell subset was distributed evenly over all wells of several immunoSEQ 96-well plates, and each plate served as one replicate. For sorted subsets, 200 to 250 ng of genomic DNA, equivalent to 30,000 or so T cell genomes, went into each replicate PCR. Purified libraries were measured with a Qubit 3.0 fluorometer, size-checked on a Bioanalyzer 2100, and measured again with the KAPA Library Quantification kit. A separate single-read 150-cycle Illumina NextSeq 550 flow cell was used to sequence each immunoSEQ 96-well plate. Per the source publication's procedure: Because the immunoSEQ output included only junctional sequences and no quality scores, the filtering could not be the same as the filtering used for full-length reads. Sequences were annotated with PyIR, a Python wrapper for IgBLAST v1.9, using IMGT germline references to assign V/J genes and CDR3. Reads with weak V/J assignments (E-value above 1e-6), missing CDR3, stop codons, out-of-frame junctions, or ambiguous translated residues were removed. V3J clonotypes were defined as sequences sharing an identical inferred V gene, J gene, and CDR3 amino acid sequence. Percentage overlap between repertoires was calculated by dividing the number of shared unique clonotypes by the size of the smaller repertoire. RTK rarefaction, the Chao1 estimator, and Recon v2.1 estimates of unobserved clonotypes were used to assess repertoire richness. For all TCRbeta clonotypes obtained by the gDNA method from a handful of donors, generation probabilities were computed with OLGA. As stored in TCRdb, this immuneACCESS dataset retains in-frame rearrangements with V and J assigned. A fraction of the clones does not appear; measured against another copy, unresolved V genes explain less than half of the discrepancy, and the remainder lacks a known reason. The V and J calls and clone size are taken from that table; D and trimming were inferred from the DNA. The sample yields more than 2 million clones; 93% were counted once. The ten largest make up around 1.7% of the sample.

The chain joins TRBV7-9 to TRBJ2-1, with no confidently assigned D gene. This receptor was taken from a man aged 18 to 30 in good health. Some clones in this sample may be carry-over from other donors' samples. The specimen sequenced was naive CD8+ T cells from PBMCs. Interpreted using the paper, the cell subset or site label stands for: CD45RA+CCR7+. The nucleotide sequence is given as TGTGCCAGCAGCCTCAGACTGACGCGCAATGAGCAGTTCTTC. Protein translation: CASSLRLTRNEQFF. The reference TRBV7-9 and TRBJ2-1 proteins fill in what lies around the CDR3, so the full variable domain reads DTGVSQNPRHKITKRGQNVTFRCDPISEHNRLYWYRQTLGQGPEFLTYFQNEAQLEKSRLLSDRFSAERPKGSFSTLEIQRTEQGDSAMYLCASSLRLTRNEQFFGPGTRLTVL.